This TCR beta chain emerged from a study of blood T cell repertoires in COVID-19. As concerns this clone: The same CDR3 can be traced to other DNA sequences in this sample.

The CDR3 is 11 amino acids. CDR1 is MNHEY, CDR2 SVGAGI, per germline. V dropped 5 bases and J dropped 7 bases, with 8 bases sitting between them. The assay was immunoSEQ multiplex PCR, and TCRdb's table has in-frame clones only and misses some. Found here are some 180,000 clones, roughly 85% of them singletons; the top ten hold 6% to 6.5%. Sequenced sample: PBMCs or T cells enriched from blood (not recorded which). The receptor was isolated from a man between 35 and 55 years old who had recovered from COVID-19. The chain is built from TRBV6-5 and TRBJ1-2, with no clear D. CDR3 amino acids: CASSRGSGYTF. In DNA, the CDR3 is TGTGCCAGCAGTAGAGGGAGTGGCTACACCTTC.